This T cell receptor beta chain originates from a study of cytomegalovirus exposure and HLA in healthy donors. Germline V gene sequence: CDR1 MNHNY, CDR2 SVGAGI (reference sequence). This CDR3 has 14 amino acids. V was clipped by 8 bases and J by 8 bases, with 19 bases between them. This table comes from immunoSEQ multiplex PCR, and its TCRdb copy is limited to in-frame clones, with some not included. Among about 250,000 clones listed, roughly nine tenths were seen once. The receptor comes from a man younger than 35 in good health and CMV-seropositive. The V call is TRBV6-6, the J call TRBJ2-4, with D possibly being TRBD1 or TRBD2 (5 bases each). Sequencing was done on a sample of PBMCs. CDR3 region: CASGPLGTADIQYF. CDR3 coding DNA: TGTGCCAGCGGGCCTCTAGGGACCGCGGACATTCAGTACTTC.